This is a list of T cell receptor beta chains from one sample in a study of monozygotic twins with inflammatory bowel disease. TCRdb reprocessed the 5' RACE reads; each CDR3 protein has one entry and no DNA is given. This sample's clone table lists around 380,000 distinct CDR3 sequences. Sequenced sample: blood. The receptor source for this set is a human donor with ulcerative colitis or Crohn's disease, or a healthy co-twin of an affected twin (not recorded which). The CDR3 runs from the conserved cysteine through the conserved F or W.

CDR3 protein	V gene	J gene
CASSPPGGTDGDTQYF	TRBV18	TRBJ2-3
CASSSRTSGGVNEQFF	TRBV27	TRBJ2-1
CAIRPDSFEKLFF	TRBV10-3	TRBJ1-4
CASRQGSGRIGEQFF	TRBV5-1	TRBJ2-1
CASSFTHRLTEAFF	TRBV7-3	TRBJ1-1
CASSLDGGSSEAFF	TRBV7-9	TRBJ1-1
CSTRRVATIFRQGWEQYF	TRBV20-1	TRBJ2-7
CASSSGDQPQHF	TRBV28	TRBJ1-5
CAIRGDRGVYNEQFF	TRBV10-3	TRBJ2-1
CAWGLADTQYF	TRBV30	TRBJ2-3
CSVSLGQGANQPQHF	TRBV29-1	TRBJ1-5
CASSLAPSGTSPEQFF	TRBV7-3	TRBJ2-1
CSVVTGSGQPQHF	TRBV29-1	TRBJ1-5
CASSLAAGTGDEKLFF	TRBV5-6	TRBJ1-4
CASSPTTGLAYEQYF	TRBV12-3/TRBV12-4	TRBJ2-7
CASGRGLVTEAFF	TRBV9	TRBJ1-1
CASSLALDRGLNEQFF	TRBV5-1	TRBJ2-1
CASTLRAGEQYF	TRBV6-1	TRBJ2-7
CASSHRDRGANYGYTF	TRBV7-8	TRBJ1-2
CASSLARLAGGGNEQFF	TRBV7-2	TRBJ2-1
CSASKTVLRTGELFF	TRBV20-1	TRBJ2-2
CASMGQGDEQYF	TRBV4-1	TRBJ2-7
CASRPPDGHNQPQHF	TRBV4-3	TRBJ1-5
CASRPSYEQYF	TRBV7-6	TRBJ2-7
CASSKVAGELFF	TRBV21-1	TRBJ2-2
CASSNGPHQETQYF	TRBV21-1	TRBJ2-5
CASSLGPLQSYEQYF	TRBV11-2	TRBJ2-7
CASSLGQGKEYF	TRBV5-1	TRBJ2-7
CASSPPQGEGYTF	TRBV28	TRBJ1-2
CASSEYDLAGRDTQYF	TRBV25-1	TRBJ2-3
CASSLHDRVYEQYF	TRBV5-1	TRBJ2-7
CASSPAGGSSPLHF	TRBV12-3/TRBV12-4	TRBJ1-6
CASSQELGTYEQYF	TRBV4-1	TRBJ2-7
CASSLEHNVNTEAFF	TRBV5-1	TRBJ1-1
CTSSLVGRKETQYF	TRBV7-2	TRBJ2-5
CASSKDTYNEQFF	TRBV7-9	TRBJ2-1
CASSQFPPPPNTEAFF	TRBV14	TRBJ1-1
CASSHGGSEAFF	TRBV5-1	TRBJ1-1
CASSGPGTQVRTDTQYF	TRBV5-5	TRBJ2-3
CASSTTRQGLSYNEQFF	TRBV9	TRBJ2-1
CASSQGAGFEKLFF	TRBV4-3	TRBJ1-4
CASSPGDRRGYEQYF	TRBV7-2	TRBJ2-7
CASSPATVYEQYF	TRBV7-8	TRBJ2-7
CASSSEGTGELFF	TRBV5-1	TRBJ2-2